This entry lists 2 T cell receptor beta chains sequenced from one sample in a study of shared clonotypes between healthy human individuals. Produced via immunoSEQ multiplex PCR; TCRdb's table is partial and in-frame only. Of over a million clones listed, roughly 98.5% are singletons. The sample comprised naive CD4+ T cells sorted from blood. Documented subset: CD45RA+ positively selected. The receptors here all came from a man aged 25-45 years in good health.

This CDR3 reads CASSEGGGYEQFF. Written as DNA, the CDR3 is TGTGCCAGCAGTGAGGGCGGCGGGTATGAGCAGTTCTTC. This sequence joins TRBV25-1 and TRBJ2-1; tentatively, D is TRBD2 (5 bases). Trimming took off 3 bases at V and 8 bases at J, with 11 bases between the two ends. Per the germline V gene, CDR1 is MGHDK and CDR2 is SYGVNS. There are 13 residues in the CDR3.

This chain joins TRBV29-1 and TRBJ1-4; D may be TRBD1 (5 bases). The V gene lost 4 bases and the J gene lost 7 bases, with 16 bases spanning the gap. The CDR3 length is 14 residues. CDR1 is SQVTM, CDR2 ANQGSEA, per germline. CDR3 residues: CSVVTTGGGEKLFF. The CDR3, as DNA: TGCAGCGTTGTTACGACCGGGGGGGGTGAAAAACTGTTTTTT.